The next 31 T cell receptor beta chains were all read from a single sample in a study of T cell responses to AZD1222 COVID-19 vaccine. Generated by immunoSEQ multiplex PCR, the TCRdb table keeps only in-frame clones and is missing some. The sample holds under 200,000 clones, more than 90% seen once. The specimen was peripheral blood, collected on day 0 of AZD1222 vaccination. Receptor source: an adult in good health.

The chain has TRBV29-1 and TRBJ2-7; the D is unclear. The V end lost 2 bases, the J end lost 9 bases, and 11 bases lay between the germline ends. Germline-derived CDR1 and CDR2 are SQVTM and ANQGSEA. The CDR3 consists of 11 residues. In DNA, the CDR3 is TGCAGCGTTGAAACCCCACTGGGGCAGTACTTC. Translation gives CSVETPLGQYF.

The chain couples TRBV27 to TRBJ1-1; D is unresolved. Deletions cut 0 bases from V and 9 bases from J, with 11 bases between. This CDR3 is 13 amino acids long. Germline V gene data show CDR1 as MNHEY and CDR2 as SMNVEV (reference sequence). The chain's CDR3 is CASSLSIGFQAFF. The CDR3 region has the DNA TGTGCCAGCAGTTTATCGATCGGGTTTCAAGCTTTCTTT.

V usage is TRBV6-5 and J usage is TRBJ1-1; TRBD1 is a possible D gene (6 bases). CDR3 length equals 13 residues. The V end was cut by 7 bases, the J end by 1 base, with 10 bases between. CDR1 is MNHEY, CDR2 SVGAGI, per germline. CDR3 loop: CASTRDKNTEAFF. CDR3 bases: TGTGCCAGCACGAGGGACAAGAACACTGAAGCTTTCTTT.

The chain recombines TRBV3-1 (or the pseudogene TRBV3-2) with TRBJ2-3; no definite D call. This CDR3 is built from 15 residues. CDR1 is LGHDT and CDR2 is YNNKEL in the germline V gene (reference sequence). The V gene lost 1 base and the J gene lost 2 bases, with 10 bases spanning the gap. CDR3 in DNA: TGTGCCAGCAGCCAAGCATTAAGATCCACAGATACGCAGTATTTT. Protein sequence: CASSQALRSTDTQYF.

This clone turned up a few times. The gene calls are TRBV5-5 and TRBJ2-1; 9 nucleotides align to TRBD1. V was pared by 4 bases and J by 9 bases, with 8 bases of the junction left unmatched. There are 14 residues in the CDR3. Per the germline V gene, CDR1 is SGHKS and CDR2 is YYEKEE (reference sequence). The CDR3 DNA is TGTGCCAGCAGCGTACAGGGGGCTCTGGGTGAGCAGTTCTTC. Residues: CASSVQGALGEQFF.

This clone has a single count. The V and J genes are TRBV12-5 and TRBJ1-2, with 8 bases identical to TRBD1. This CDR3 contains 15 residues. Per germline, CDR1 LGHNT and CDR2 FRNRAP. V lost 6 bases and J lost 5; bases outside the gene matches: 11. CDR3 residues: CASGLGQGRNYGYTF. The CDR3 bases are TGTGCTAGTGGCCTCGGACAGGGAAGGAATTATGGCTACACCTTC. The full variable domain, its missing parts supplied by reference TRBV12-5 and TRBJ1-2, is DARVTQTPRHKVTEMGQEVTMRCQPILGHNTVFWYRQTMMQGLELLAYFRNRAPLDDSGMPKDRFSAEMPDATLATLKIQPSEPRDSAVYFCASGLGQGRNYGYTFGSGTRLTVV.

The chain carries TRBV9 and TRBJ2-1, with 9 bases identical to TRBD2. CDR3 size: 16 residues. In germline, CDR1 is SGDLS, CDR2 YYNGEE. V dropped 4 bases and J dropped 3; count of bases not matched to a gene: 8. The CDR3 is CASSKTWTSDYNEQFF. In DNA, the CDR3 is TGTGCCAGCAGCAAAACCTGGACTAGCGACTACAATGAGCAGTTCTTC.

The V gene is TRBV10-1, the J gene TRBJ2-3; 8 bases are shared with TRBD2. This CDR3 has 15 residues. Germline V lookup: CDR1 WNHNN, CDR2 SYGVQD (reference sequence). J lost 2 bases, V lost 4 bases, and 5 bases had no gene match. For the CDR3, the DNA is TGCGCCAGCAGTGTAGCTAGCGGGCCCACAGATACGCAGTATTTT. Translation gives CASSVASGPTDTQYF.

The chain joins TRBV10-2 to TRBJ2-5; 7 bases are a match to TRBD2. CDR1 and CDR2 (germline): WSHSY, SAAADI. CDR3 length: 12 residues. The V gene end was trimmed by 5 bases and the J gene end by 5 bases; junction bases not matched to a gene: 2. The CDR3 loop is CASSRSGETQYF. The CDR3 DNA reads TGCGCCAGCAGTCGTAGCGGGGAGACCCAGTACTTC.

The rearrangement joins TRBV7-9 to TRBJ1-5; 8 bases fit TRBD1. The CDR3 has 16 amino acids. Germline assignment: CDR1 SEHNR and CDR2 FQNEAQ (reference sequence). The J segment lost 5 bases and the V segment lost 6 bases, leaving 12 bases of the junction unmatched. The CDR3 sequence: CASSSGTGVPDQPQHF. The CDR3 DNA sequence: TGTGCCAGCAGTTCGGGGACAGGCGTTCCCGATCAGCCCCAGCATTTT.

This chain connects TRBV3-1 (or the pseudogene TRBV3-2) to TRBJ2-7; TRBD1 matches at 7 bases. Trimming cost V 1 base and J 13 bases; bases outside gene matches: 4. The germline gives CDR1 LGHDT, CDR2 YNNKEL (reference sequence). CDR3 length: 11 residues. CDR3 bases: TGTGCCAGCAGCCAAGGAGGGACAGTCTACTTC. This translates into CASSQGGTVYF.

This clone came up once. The chain has TRBV6-5 and TRBJ1-6; the match to TRBD1 covers 9 bases. CDR1 MNHEY and CDR2 SVGAGI come from the germline V gene. Unmatched junction bases numbered 9, after V lost 2 bases and J lost 10 bases. The CDR3 is made up of 16 amino acids. The CDR3 DNA reads as TGTGCCAGCAGTTACACTAACAGGGGGCGCGGGTCACCCCTCCACTTT. Its translation is CASSYTNRGRGSPLHF.

This chain links TRBV6-5 with TRBJ2-6, with a possible D match to TRBD1 (7 bases). The CDR3 is 15 residues long. V was cut by 6 bases and J by 15 bases, with 24 bases left in between. CDR1 is MNHEY, CDR2 SVGAGI, per germline. CDR3 DNA sequence: TGTGCCAGCAGCCTACGGAGGGACAGCGCATGGGCCCTGACTTTC. Translation: CASSLRRDSAWALTF.

This clone was recorded only once. V gene TRBV10-1 combines with J gene TRBJ2-1; perhaps TRBD1 as D (6 bases). The germline V gene encodes CDR1 WNHNN and CDR2 SYGVQD (reference sequence). The CDR3 is 13 amino acids. V lost 10 bases, J lost 5 bases, and 15 bases lay in between. Written as DNA, the CDR3 is TGCGCCACCTCACAGGGTATAAACAATGAGCAGTTCTTC. Protein sequence: CATSQGINNEQFF.

The J gene is TRBJ1-1, the V gene TRBV29-1, with D unclear. V shed 5 bases and J shed 3 bases, with 7 bases lying between them. The V gene's germline CDR1 is SQVTM and CDR2 ANQGSEA. This CDR3 contains 11 residues. CDR3 loop: CSVRFDTEAFF. CDR3 coding DNA: TGCAGCGTTAGGTTCGACACTGAAGCTTTCTTT.

This clone came up once. This chain links TRBV10-3 with TRBJ1-5, with D possibly matching TRBD1 (5 bases). CDR1 and CDR2 from the germline V gene are ENHRY and SYGVKD. This CDR3 has 13 residues. V was cut by 2 bases and J by 5 bases, with 7 bases left in between. The CDR3 protein is CAISEAGYQPQHF. CDR3 in DNA: TGTGCCATCAGTGAGGCAGGGTATCAGCCCCAGCATTTT.

The chain combines TRBV5-1 with TRBJ2-1; D may be TRBD2 (5 bases). The germline CDR1 and CDR2 sequences are SGHRS and YFSETQ. V was clipped by 0 bases and J by 5 bases, with 24 bases between them. There are 19 residues in the CDR3. CDR3 bases: TGCGCCAGCAGCTTGGTGGGAGCCCCGGGCGGTGGCGAAGACAATGAGCAGTTCTTC. Protein: CASSLVGAPGGGEDNEQFF.

V is TRBV7-8 and J is TRBJ2-6; D gene ambiguous. V was clipped by 1 base and J by 0 bases, with 7 bases between them. This CDR3 region has 16 residues. Germline CDR1 SGHVS, CDR2 FQNEAQ. The chain's CDR3 is CASSLGPVSGANVLTF. The DNA of the CDR3 is TGTGCCAGCAGCTTAGGCCCGGTCTCTGGGGCCAACGTCCTGACTTTC.

This chain links TRBV4-1 with TRBJ2-6; D unresolved. The length of the CDR3 is 14 residues. V was cut by 1 base and J by 4 bases, with 5 bases left in between. Germline assignment: CDR1 MGHRA and CDR2 YSYEKL. Here the CDR3 reads CASSQGGGANVLTF. In nucleotides, the CDR3 is TGCGCCAGCAGCCAAGGAGGAGGGGCCAACGTCCTGACTTTC.

This clone was observed a single time. This sequence joins TRBV6-5 and TRBJ2-3; 9 bases are a match to TRBD2. Looked up from germline, CDR1 is MNHEY and CDR2 is SVGAGI. CDR3 length equals 14 residues. V gave up 5 bases and J gave up 5 bases; unmatched junction bases: 5. CDR3 nucleotide sequence: TGTGCCAGCAGTCTTAGCGGGGGAAGAGATACGCAGTATTTT. It yields the protein CASSLSGGRDTQYF.

The J gene is TRBJ1-5, the V gene TRBV3-1 (or the pseudogene TRBV3-2); D remains ambiguous. The germline CDR1 and CDR2 sequences are LGHDT and YNNKEL (reference sequence). The CDR3 loop spans 17 amino acids. V was pared by 2 bases and J by 5 bases, with 19 bases between. The DNA of the CDR3 is TGTGCCAGCAGCCAAACCCTCGGGGAGGCTCAATATCAGCCCCAGCATTTT. Its translation is CASSQTLGEAQYQPQHF.

The chain combines TRBV19 with TRBJ2-7; TRBD2 is a possible D gene (6 bases). Trimming left V 5 bases short and J 2 bases short, with 22 bases between. This CDR3 comprises 17 residues. Germline V gene sequence: CDR1 LNHDA, CDR2 SQIVND (reference sequence). Written as DNA, the CDR3 is TGTGCCAGTAGTCCAAGTGTGGGTCGGAGGGTCGCCTACGAGCAGTACTTC. Translation gives CASSPSVGRRVAYEQYF.

V usage is TRBV19 and J usage is TRBJ1-1; a possible D gene is TRBD1 (6 bases). Trimming pared 4 bases from V and 4 bases from J, leaving 7 bases between. Germline CDR1 LNHDA, CDR2 SQIVND (reference sequence). The CDR3 consists of 12 residues. CDR3 nucleotides: TGTGCCAGTAGTAACAGGGTCACTGAAGCTTTCTTT. It translates to CASSNRVTEAFF.

The rearrangement links TRBV4-2 to TRBJ1-6; possible D gene TRBD1, 5 bases. Germline CDR1 and CDR2: LGHNA and YNFKEQ. Trimming cost V 0 bases and J 7 bases, with 13 bases left between them. The CDR3 runs 16 residues. The CDR3 DNA follows: TGTGCCAGCAGCCAAGACACCCAGGGTAGGAATTCACCCCTCCACTTT. This codes for CASSQDTQGRNSPLHF.

The V gene is TRBV4-1, the J gene TRBJ2-7; no reliable D call. CDR3 length equals 14 residues. CDR1 is MGHRA, CDR2 YSYEKL, per germline. V lost 0 bases and J 3 bases, leaving 9 bases between the germline ends. The CDR3 DNA reads TGCGCCAGCAGCCAAGAGGTCCGGTTCTACGAGCAGTACTTC. This encodes CASSQEVRFYEQYF.

This clone showed up just once. V is TRBV4-1 and J is TRBJ1-1, with D hard to call. CDR1 is MGHRA and CDR2 is YSYEKL in the germline V gene. Trimming shortened V by 4 bases and J by 1 base, and 13 bases separated the two germline ends. This CDR3 comprises 15 residues. The CDR3 bases are TGCGCCAGCAGCCTTACGAGACGGGAGAACACTGAAGCTTTCTTT. It translates to CASSLTRRENTEAFF.

The chain couples TRBV19 to TRBJ1-2; 8 nucleotides match TRBD1. The CDR3 covers 14 residues. J gave up 2 bases and V 3 bases, and 2 bases lay outside the gene matches. CDR1 and CDR2 (germline): LNHDA, SQIVND (reference sequence). As DNA, the CDR3 is TGTGCCAGTAGTATCAACAGGGGGAACTATGGCTACACCTTC. Translated, it gives CASSINRGNYGYTF.

The rearrangement uses TRBV5-6 and TRBJ2-3, with D perhaps matching TRBD1 (5 bases). The V and J ends lost 4 bases and 5 bases respectively, with 14 bases between them. CDR1 SGHDT and CDR2 YYEEEE come from the germline V gene. The CDR3 totals 14 residues. The CDR3 sequence: CASSQGLPGDTQYF. The CDR3 coding sequence is TGTGCCAGCAGCCAGGGCCTTCCGGGAGATACGCAGTATTTT.

The chain combines TRBV30 with TRBJ1-2, with a possible D match to TRBD1 (5 bases). CDR1 GTSNPN and CDR2 SVGIG come from the germline V gene (reference sequence). V shed 0 bases and J shed 3 bases, with 8 bases lying between them. The CDR3 consists of 13 residues. The CDR3, as DNA: TGTGCCTGGAGTGTGGCACAGGACTATGGCTACACCTTC. It encodes CAWSVAQDYGYTF.

This chain connects TRBV18 to TRBJ2-7; D may be TRBD1 or TRBD2 (6 bases each). V dropped 5 bases and J dropped 0 bases, with 14 bases sitting between them. This CDR3 is built from 15 residues. Germline V gene data show CDR1 as KGHSH and CDR2 as LQKENI. CDR3 DNA: TGTGCCAGCTCAGTCGGGGGCCAACCCTCCTACGAGCAGTACTTC. Translating gives CASSVGGQPSYEQYF.

A few counts support this clone. V gene TRBV7-2 combines with J gene TRBJ2-5, with D perhaps matching TRBD1 or TRBD2 (6 bases each). Germline V gene lookup returns CDR1 SGHTA and CDR2 FQGNSA. V was clipped by 5 bases and J by 1 base, with 11 bases between them. The CDR3 is made up of 14 amino acids. This chain's CDR3 is CASSVGGLQETQYF. The CDR3 DNA follows: TGTGCCAGCAGCGTCGGGGGCCTCCAAGAGACCCAGTACTTC.